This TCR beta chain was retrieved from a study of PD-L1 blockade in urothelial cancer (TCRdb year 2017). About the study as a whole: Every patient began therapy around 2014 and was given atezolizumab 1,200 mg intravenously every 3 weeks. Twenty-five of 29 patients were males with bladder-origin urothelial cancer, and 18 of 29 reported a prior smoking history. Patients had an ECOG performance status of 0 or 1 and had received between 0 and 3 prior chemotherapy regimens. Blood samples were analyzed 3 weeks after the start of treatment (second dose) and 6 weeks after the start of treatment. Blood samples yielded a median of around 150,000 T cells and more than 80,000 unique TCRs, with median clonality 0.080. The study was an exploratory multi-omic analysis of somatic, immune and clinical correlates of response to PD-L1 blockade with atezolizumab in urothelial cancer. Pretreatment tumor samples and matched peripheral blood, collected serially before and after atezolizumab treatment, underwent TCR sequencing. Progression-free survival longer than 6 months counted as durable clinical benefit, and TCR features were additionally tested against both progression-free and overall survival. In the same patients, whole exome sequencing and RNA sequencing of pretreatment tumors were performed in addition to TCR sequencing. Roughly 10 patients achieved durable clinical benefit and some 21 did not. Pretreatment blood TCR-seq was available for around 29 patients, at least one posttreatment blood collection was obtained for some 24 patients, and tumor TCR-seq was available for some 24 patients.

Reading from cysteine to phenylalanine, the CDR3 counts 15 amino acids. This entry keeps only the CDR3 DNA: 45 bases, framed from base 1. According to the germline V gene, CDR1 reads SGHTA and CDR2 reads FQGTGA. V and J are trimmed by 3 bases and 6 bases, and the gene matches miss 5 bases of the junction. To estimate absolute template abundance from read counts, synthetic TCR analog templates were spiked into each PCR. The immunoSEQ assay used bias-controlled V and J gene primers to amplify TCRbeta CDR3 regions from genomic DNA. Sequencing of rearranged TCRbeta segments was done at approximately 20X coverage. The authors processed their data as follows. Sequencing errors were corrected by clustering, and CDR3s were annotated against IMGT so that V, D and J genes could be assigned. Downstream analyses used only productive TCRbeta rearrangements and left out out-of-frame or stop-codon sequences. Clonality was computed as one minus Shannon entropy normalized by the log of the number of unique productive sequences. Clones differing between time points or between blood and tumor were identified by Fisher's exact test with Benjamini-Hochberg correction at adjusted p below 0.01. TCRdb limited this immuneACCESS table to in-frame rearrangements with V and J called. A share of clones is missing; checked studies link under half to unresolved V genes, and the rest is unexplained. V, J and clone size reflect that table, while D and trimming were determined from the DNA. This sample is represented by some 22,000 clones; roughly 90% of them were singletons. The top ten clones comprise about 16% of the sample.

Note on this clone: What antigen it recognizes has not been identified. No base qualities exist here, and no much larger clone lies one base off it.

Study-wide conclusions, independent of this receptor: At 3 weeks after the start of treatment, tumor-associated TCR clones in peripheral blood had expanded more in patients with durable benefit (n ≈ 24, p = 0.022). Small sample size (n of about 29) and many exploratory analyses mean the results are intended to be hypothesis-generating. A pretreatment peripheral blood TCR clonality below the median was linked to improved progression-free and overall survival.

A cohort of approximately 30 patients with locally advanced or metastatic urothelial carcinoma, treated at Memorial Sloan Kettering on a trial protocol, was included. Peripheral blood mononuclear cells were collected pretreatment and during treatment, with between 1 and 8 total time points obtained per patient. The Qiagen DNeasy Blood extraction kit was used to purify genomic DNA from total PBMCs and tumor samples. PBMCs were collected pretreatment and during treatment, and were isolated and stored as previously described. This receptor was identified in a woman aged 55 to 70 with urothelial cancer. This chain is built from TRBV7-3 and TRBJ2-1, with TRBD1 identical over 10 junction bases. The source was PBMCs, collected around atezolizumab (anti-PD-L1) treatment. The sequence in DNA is TGTGCCAGCAGCTTTGGGACAGGGGCCGGCAATGAGCAGTTCTTC. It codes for CASSFGTGAGNEQFF. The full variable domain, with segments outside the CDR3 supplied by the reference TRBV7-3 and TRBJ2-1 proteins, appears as GAGVSQTPSNKVTEKGKYVELRCDPISGHTALYWYRQSLGQGPEFLIYFQGTGAADDSGLPNDRFFAVRPEGSVSTLKIQRTERGDSAVYLCASSFGTGAGNEQFFGPGTRLTVL.